The rows below give T cell receptor beta chains drawn from one sample of a study of OX40 agonist ivuxolimab in advanced cancers. The method was immunoSEQ multiplex PCR; TCRdb's version includes in-frame clones alone and lacks a portion of them. The repertoire holds about 40,000 clones, with more than 85% as singletons. The specimen was CD4+ or CD8+ T cells sorted from blood, collected in a trial of the OX40 agonist ivuxolimab. All receptors derive from an adult with an advanced solid tumor such as melanoma, head and neck, liver or kidney cancer. Both conserved end residues are part of each CDR3. The D gene is left open where the match is weak. Not all rows give a size; the values are once, few, many and, for expanded clones, a class.

abundance | j_gene | d_gene | v_gene | CDR3nt | CDR3aa
- | TRBJ1-2 | - | TRBV7-8 | TGTGCCAGCAACCAAGGGGGAAGGGTGTCCGGATATTCTCACTATGGCTACACCTTC | CASNQGGRVSGYSHYGYTF
- | TRBJ2-7 | TRBD1 | TRBV18 | TGTGCCAGCTCACCACCTGGGGACAGGGGGGACGAGCAGTACTTC | CASSPPGDRGDEQYF
once | TRBJ1-6 | - | TRBV27 | TGTGCCAGCCGGCGGGCCAATAATTCACCCCTCCACTTT | CASRRANNSPLHF
- | TRBJ2-2 | - | TRBV27 | TGTGCCAGCAGTTTGTCGGGACTTTACACCGGGGAGCTGTTTTTT | CASSLSGLYTGELFF
- | TRBJ2-5 | - | TRBV7-9 | TGTGCCAGCAGCCCCCGGACAGTCCAAGAGACCCAGTACTTC | CASSPRTVQETQYF
- | TRBJ2-1 | - | TRBV18 | TGTGCCAGCTCACCAAGTCAGGTCATAGAAAATGAGCAGTTCTTC | CASSPSQVIENEQFF
once | TRBJ2-3 | - | TRBV7-9 | TGTGCCAGCAGCTTAGGGGGGGATCGCACAGATACGCAGTATTTT | CASSLGGDRTDTQYF
once | TRBJ1-2 | - | TRBV18 | TGTGCCAGCTCACCGTCATGGGACGTATATGGCTACACCTTC | CASSPSWDVYGYTF
- | TRBJ2-7 | - | TRBV6-1 | TGTGCCAGCAGTGAAGTAACCAGGTCCCCTAGAGAGCAGTACTTC | CASSEVTRSPREQYF
- | TRBJ2-2 | TRBD1 | TRBV7-2 | TGTGCCAGCAGCCCAAGTGGGACAGGGAACGGGGAGCTGTTTTTT | CASSPSGTGNGELFF
- | TRBJ2-1 | TRBD2 | TRBV5-6 | TGTGCCAGCAGGATTAGTGGGGGGGCCTACAATGAGCAGTTCTTC | CASRISGGAYNEQFF
- | TRBJ1-4 | - | TRBV18 | TGTGCCAGCTCACCAGGGCCCGCTAATGAAAAACTGTTTTTT | CASSPGPANEKLFF
- | TRBJ1-3 | - | TRBV4-3 | TGCGCCAGCAGCCAAGACGGCACCAATGGTGGAAACACCATATATTTT | CASSQDGTNGGNTIYF
- | TRBJ1-4 | - | TRBV6-1 | TGTGCCAGCAGTGGCTTAAGAGGCCGCGGGGCCGAAAAACTGTTTTTT | CASSGLRGRGAEKLFF
- | TRBJ2-7 | - | TRBV13 | TGTGCCAGCAGCTCCACAGCGACCTACGAGCAGTACTTC | CASSSTATYEQYF
once | TRBJ2-1 | - | TRBV28 | TGTGCCAGCAGTACCTCCTCGGAGTACGGGCAGTTCTTC | CASSTSSEYGQFF
once | TRBJ2-7 | - | TRBV7-2 | TGTGCCAGCAGCTTAGATAGTGAGGGGGAGGGGTACGAGCAGTACTTC | CASSLDSEGEGYEQYF
- | TRBJ2-1 | - | TRBV5-1 | TGCGCCAGCAGCTCTAGGCTAACCGACAGTGAGCAGTTCTTC | CASSSRLTDSEQFF
- | TRBJ1-3 | TRBD1 | TRBV7-9 | TGTGCCAGCAGCTTATCAAGGGACAGGGGGCTAGGAAACACCATATATTTT | CASSLSRDRGLGNTIYF
- | TRBJ2-5 | - | TRBV2 | TGTGCCAGCAGTGTACAACTAATCCAAGAGACCCAGTACTTC | CASSVQLIQETQYF
- | TRBJ2-7 | TRBD1 | TRBV18 | TGTGCCAGCTCACCCTCTGGACAGGCAATCTACGAGCAGTACTTC | CASSPSGQAIYEQYF
- | TRBJ2-1 | TRBD1 | TRBV29-1 | TGCAGCGGCCGGGACAGGGGCACCTACAATGAGCAGTTCTTC | CSGRDRGTYNEQFF
- | TRBJ2-7 | - | TRBV4-2 | TGTGCCAGCAGCCAAGATTGGGACGAGCAGTACTTC | CASSQDWDEQYF
- | TRBJ1-1 | - | TRBV11-1 | TGTGCCAGCAGTCCAGGGTATGACACTGAAGCTTTCTTT | CASSPGYDTEAFF
- | TRBJ2-3 | TRBD1 | TRBV5-1 | TGCGCCAGTACCACAGGGGCTAGCACAGATACGCAGTATTTT | CASTTGASTDTQYF
once | TRBJ2-7 | - | TRBV5-1 | TGCGCCAGCAGCTTGGTTCAAGTCTCCTACGAGCAGTACTTC | CASSLVQVSYEQYF
- | TRBJ2-5 | TRBD2 | TRBV2 | TGTGCCACTCTCCCGGGGGGGCCGGGAGAGACCCAGTACTTC | CATLPGGPGETQYF
- | TRBJ1-6 | TRBD1 | TRBV18 | TGTGCCAGCTCACTATCTACCGCCAGGACAGGGGTGGGTTCACCCCTCCACTTT | CASSLSTARTGVGSPLHF
- | TRBJ1-5 | TRBD1 | TRBV6-5 | TGTGCCAGCAGGGGACAGGGGAATCAGCCCCAGCATTTT | CASRGQGNQPQHF
- | TRBJ2-1 | TRBD1 | TRBV11-1 | TGTGCCAGCACCCTTAACAGAGACAGGGTCACTGAGCAGTTCTTC | CASTLNRDRVTEQFF
- | TRBJ2-7 | - | TRBV7-6 | TGTGCCAGCAGCTTAAAGGGGGCGGCTAGTGGGGGGGAGTCCTACGAGCAGTACTTC | CASSLKGAASGGESYEQYF
- | TRBJ1-6 | - | TRBV4-2 | TGTGCCAGCAGCCAAGAAGAGGGGAGTATTTCACCCCTCCACTTT | CASSQEEGSISPLHF
once | TRBJ2-1 | - | TRBV7-9 | TGTGCCAGCAGCCTACGGCTGGGGCCTTTATACAATGAGCAGTTCTTC | CASSLRLGPLYNEQFF
- | TRBJ2-7 | TRBD2 | TRBV7-3 | TGTGCCAGCAGCTCAACCCCGGGACTAGTTGAGCAGTACTTC | CASSSTPGLVEQYF
- | TRBJ2-7 | - | TRBV9 | TGTGCCAGCAGCGTGCGGGCCAATCCTACTTACGAGCAGTACTTC | CASSVRANPTYEQYF
- | TRBJ2-5 | - | TRBV5-1 | TGCGCCAGCAGCTTAGACAAAATAGGGACCCAGTACTTC | CASSLDKIGTQYF
- | TRBJ1-1 | - | TRBV18 | TGTGCCAGCTCACCAGGGGCGAACACTGAAGCTTTCTTT | CASSPGANTEAFF
- | TRBJ2-2 | - | TRBV11-3 | TGTGCCAGCAGTTGGGGGTCCGGGGAGCTGTTTTTT | CASSWGSGELFF
- | TRBJ1-5 | - | TRBV7-2 | TGTGCCAGCAGCCAGAGGTGGTGGACAGTGGGCAATCAGCCCCAGCATTTT | CASSQRWWTVGNQPQHF
- | TRBJ1-4 | - | TRBV2 | TGTGCCAGCAGCACAGGGATGGGTAATGAAAAACTGTTTTTT | CASSTGMGNEKLFF
- | TRBJ1-2 | TRBD1 | TRBV6-1 | TGTGCCAGCAGTGAGCGGGGACAGGGTCATGGCTACACCTTC | CASSERGQGHGYTF
- | TRBJ2-5 | - | TRBV4-1 | TGCGCCAGCAGCCAAGTAGTAGGCCTAGGGACCCAGTACTTC | CASSQVVGLGTQYF
- | TRBJ1-4 | - | TRBV19 | TGTGCCAGTAGTATAGCCGGGTTCAGGGGAGCTAATGAAAAACTGTTTTTT | CASSIAGFRGANEKLFF
- | TRBJ2-6 | - | TRBV6-4 | TGTGCCAGCAGAGGAACTGGGGCCAACGTCCTGACTTTC | CASRGTGANVLTF
once | TRBJ1-1 | TRBD1 | TRBV9 | TGTGCCAGCAGCGGACACCCCGGGGACAGCCCCGGAGCTGGTACTGAAGCTTTCTTT | CASSGHPGDSPGAGTEAFF
- | TRBJ1-3 | - | TRBV18 | TGTGCCAGCTCCCCGGAAAACACCATATATTTT | CASSPENTIYF
- | TRBJ1-3 | - | TRBV6-1 | TGTGCCAGCATTAGCAGGAGCAGCTCTGGAAACACCATATATTTT | CASISRSSSGNTIYF
few | TRBJ1-3 | - | TRBV9 | TGTGCCAGCAGCGGTGGACAGTCAGCTGGAAACACCATATATTTT | CASSGGQSAGNTIYF
- | TRBJ2-1 | TRBD1 | TRBV7-9 | TGTGCCAGCAGCTTAAACAGGGGGCGGTACAATGAGCAGTTCTTC | CASSLNRGRYNEQFF
- | TRBJ2-2 | - | TRBV7-2 | TGTGCCAGCAGCTCCTTCACCGGGGAGCTGTTTTTT | CASSSFTGELFF
few | TRBJ1-1 | TRBD1 | TRBV5-1 | TGCGCCAGCAGCTTGGCAGGGGGCGGCACTGAAGCTTTCTTT | CASSLAGGGTEAFF
- | TRBJ1-2 | - | TRBV6-5 | TGTGCCAGCAGTCCCGATCGTGGTGGCTACACCTTC | CASSPDRGGYTF
- | TRBJ1-2 | - | TRBV6-1 | TGTGCCAGCAGTGCCTACGGGGACCGCTTCTCTTATGGCTACACCTTC | CASSAYGDRFSYGYTF
- | TRBJ2-3 | - | TRBV14 | TGTGCCAGCAGCCAAGTTGGCGGGGCGCCGGATACGCAGTATTTT | CASSQVGGAPDTQYF
- | TRBJ1-1 | - | TRBV5-1 | TGCGCCAGCAGCGTCGATCCGGGAGGCACTGAAGCTTTCTTT | CASSVDPGGTEAFF
- | TRBJ2-5 | TRBD1 | TRBV5-4 | TGTGCCAGCAGCTATGACAGGGTAGAGACCCAGTACTTC | CASSYDRVETQYF
- | TRBJ1-1 | - | TRBV7-9 | TGTGCCAGCAGCTTAGGGAGGATTGGAGTTAACACTGAAGCTTTCTTT | CASSLGRIGVNTEAFF